The entry that follows covers one T cell receptor beta chain sequence. These data originate in a study of blood T cell repertoires in COVID-19. Per the original data handling: Amplification of reference gene primers was used by the study to estimate nucleated cell counts. This table comes from immunoSEQ multiplex PCR, and its TCRdb copy is limited to in-frame clones, with some not included. V, J and clone size are taken as reported in that table, and D and trimming were inferred from the DNA itself. This table holds around 150,000 clones, about four fifths found once. Germline V lookup: CDR1 SGHTA, CDR2 FQGTGA. The ends lost 5 bases at V and 6 bases at J; junction bases unmatched: 6. CDR3 length: 14 residues.

The chain recombines TRBV7-3 with TRBJ2-3; 9 nucleotides line up with TRBD1. The receptor was derived from a man between 25 and 39 years old with COVID-19, enrolled during active disease. The sequenced sample consisted of peripheral blood. The CDR3 here is CASSLGQGWDTQYF. Here the CDR3 DNA reads TGTGCCAGCAGCCTGGGACAGGGATGGGATACGCAGTATTTT.